This TCR beta chain was retrieved from a study of identical twins. Study findings and constraints: Out-of-frame alpha sequences shared by twins were enriched for low generation probability.

TCRdb re-called the 5' RACE reads with MiXCR, one entry per CDR3 protein. The sample lists 250,000 to 300,000 distinct CDR3 sequences; around 8.3% were seen once. Losses at the gene ends were 4 bases for V and 3 bases for J; bases not matched to a gene: 11. This CDR3 has 16 residues. As regards this clonotype: Its antigen is undetermined.

The same specimen was also included in a second study, on yellow fever vaccine responses in identical twins.

The source material was CD8+ T cells sorted from blood. This sequence was found in a young woman in good health. This chain links TRBV23-1 with TRBJ2-7; 8 nucleotides match TRBD1. TRBV23-1 is given ORF status, its function remaining uncertain. The CDR3 sequence: CASSPPGQEAHYEQYF. For the CDR3, the DNA is TGCGCCAGCAGTCCTCCGGGACAGGAGGCGCACTACGAGCAGTACTTC.